This T cell receptor (beta chain) stems from a study of cytomegalovirus exposure and HLA in healthy donors (dated by TCRdb to the late 2010s). Regarding the complete study: An earlier analysis of about 530 of the donors reported 250 to 300 Gb of sequence data and 95 million to 130 million unique TCR beta sequences obtained from about 179 million T cells. Among around 400 genotyped donors of the cohort, an average of around 240,000 unique TCR beta nucleotide sequences was sequenced per donor, of which about 19% were non-productive. Roughly 290 gigabases of sequencing data and approximately 91 million unique TCR sequences made up an early release that covered under 750 HLA-typed donors. The number of typed donors differed by locus: about 620-630 for A, B, C, DRB1 and DQB1; 500 to 550 for DQA1; approximately 610 for DPA1; and around 490 for DPB1. The genetic ancestry cluster associated with self-reported Caucasian donors included around 76% of the roughly 390 genotyped donors. Along with the 666-subject first cohort, a separate validation cohort of over 90 different subjects was used. Four to six DR-DQ haplotypes were handled as single units for association and clustering, since linkage in the cohort was strong. A later analysis re-analyzed previously published TCR beta repertoires from about 730 donors and added high-resolution HLA genotyping to study TCR occurrence patterns. A later genetic analysis used genome-wide SNP genotypes for about 60% of the roughly 700 donors, treating that subset as a discovery cohort. Using immunosequencing, the study profiled T cell repertoires from around 680 subjects and related those repertoires to cytomegalovirus serostatus. High-throughput TCR immunosequencing, statistical association of individual TCRs with disease status, and machine learning were combined to predict cytomegalovirus infection status. An earlier analysis of approximately 580 of the donors used high-throughput TCR beta sequencing to judge whether each TCR beta V gene segment behaved as functional or pseudogenic. Every discovery cohort repertoire had been produced on one sequencing platform. Donor age, sex, ethnicity and CMV serostatus were compiled together with the repertoire data. The later analysis used no new phenotypic data to find candidate immune exposures, relying instead on TCR beta sequences and their occurrence across donors. The study aimed to test whether cataloging public T cell receptors could reveal signatures of past pathogen exposure. HLA typing included class I and class II loci at four-digit resolution.

The CDR3 runs 14 residues from the cysteine to the phenylalanine. Just the 42-base CDR3 DNA is kept, in frame starting at base 1. The germline V gene supplies CDR1 SGHVS and CDR2 FQNEAQ. Trimming at the junction amounts to 2 bases on V and 4 bases on J, and the germline ends lie 11 bases apart. On this clone itself: It has no known antigen specificity. Base qualities are not recorded, but no much larger clone differs from it by a single base.

In total, approximately 690 healthy bone marrow donors made up the cohort. All cohort members were sampled while nominally healthy, although unrecorded immune exposures were likely present. The donor tested CMV seronegative and was one of the 352 seronegative cohort members. A peripheral blood sample was provided by each donor, and peripheral blood mononuclear cells were used for TCR beta sequencing. Genomic DNA extraction from the blood cell samples was performed with the Qiagen DNeasy Blood Extraction Kit. Receptor libraries were prepared by the immunoSEQ multiplex PCR assay. For the multiplex PCR, a mixture combining 60 forward primers for TCR Vbeta segments and 13 reverse primers for TCR Jbeta segments was used. The CDR3 region of rearranged TCR beta genes was amplified from genomic DNA with a multiplex PCR assay. The amplified TCR beta libraries were sequenced on the Illumina HiSeq System as 87-base-pair reads. The paper's processing steps were these. Across the 500 to 700 repertoires, a later analysis counted roughly 77 million unique TCR beta chains, roughly 11 million of which were shared by at least two donors. A nearest-neighbor algorithm error-corrected the raw reads and collapsed the reads into unique sequences, merging closely related sequences to remove PCR and sequencing errors. CDR3 sequences were aligned to IMGT reference sequences to assign V, D and J gene segments. For a sequence to be retained, a match of at least six nucleotides to both a V gene segment and a J gene segment was required. A rearrangement was called productive if the CDR3 had no stop codons and remained in frame with V and J, and every other rearrangement was called non-productive. Following IMGT convention, CDR3 was defined as the stretch from the second conserved V-encoded cysteine up to the conserved J-encoded phenylalanine. The earlier analysis of about 590 of the donors excluded sequences that lacked an unambiguous match to a single V gene segment. In an earlier analysis of approximately 590 of the donors, a V segment was called functional when productive rearrangements were above 56.7%, and segregating when the standard deviation between donors exceeded 5%. A statistical classification framework was built for diagnosing cytomegalovirus status from the catalog of TCR beta chain sequences. A later analysis assigned V and J genes by comparing TCR nucleotide sequences with IMGT/GENE-DB human TR gene sequences. A later analysis assigned CDR3 sequences and most-parsimonious VDJ recombination scenarios with the TCRdist pipeline. In a later analysis, every TCR beta chain was defined by the combination of its CDR3 amino acid sequence and its V-gene family, and reads without a unique V-gene family were dropped. To address suspected cross-contamination and a sequencing artifact, a later analysis removed approximately 590 highly shared, low-generation-probability nucleotide sequences. In a later analysis, a clonal expansion index for each public chain was calculated from normalized within-repertoire ranks of inferred template counts. In a later analysis, generation probabilities were computed using a VDJ recombination model fitted to out-of-frame rearrangements, and the results were checked against IGoR. Hypergeometric tests were used in a later analysis to score TCR-TCR, TCR-HLA and TCR-CMV co-occurrence, with a repertoire-size bias correction applied to the TCR pairs. In a later analysis, false discovery rates were estimated by permuting HLA or CMV assignments 20 times. A later analysis grouped co-occurring TCRs with DBSCAN, adding TCRdist sequence similarity when clustering within HLA-allele-positive subsets. Repertoires with fewer than 30,000 or more than 120,000 public chains, plus five repertoires with anomalous nucleotide sharing, were excluded from co-occurrence clustering. This is the immuneACCESS table as TCRdb keeps it, with only in-frame sequences that have V and J called. A part of the clones is gone; compared with another copy, unresolved V genes explain less than half, and the rest is unexplained. That table supplies the V and J calls and clone size; D and trimming were determined from the DNA. Present in this sample are 100,000 to 150,000 clones, approximately 79% of which were seen just once. Around 4% of the sample comes from the top ten.

The paper as a whole reports these results and caveats: This cohort had only TCR beta chains sequenced, and the lack of alpha or paired-chain data limited which features could be detected. Broadly in line with IMGT annotations, most TCR beta V segments showed up in productive rearrangements about 87% or about 30% of the time in an earlier analysis of several hundred of the donors. Several of the top co-occurrence clusters appeared to be linked to parvovirus B19, influenza, CMV and Epstein-Barr virus, according to a later analysis. In a later analysis, the rate of TCR association differed among HLA loci, with DRB1 alleles having the most associated TCRs and HLA-C alleles having the fewest. When HLA alleles, especially DR and DQ, strongly co-occurred, attributing TCR associations to individual alleles was difficult. A total of 150 to 200 TCR beta chains were listed by the study as associated with cytomegalovirus. Because HLA typing was missing for some donors at each locus, association tests included only the typed subset. The only immune exposure information available for the cohort was CMV serostatus. While some public TCRs were present in many individuals, most TCR sequences turned up only very rarely across donors. The earlier analysis of 450 to 700 of the donors excluded seventeen rarely observed V segments, including chromosome 9 orphons, because counts were too low. Sequencing depth was assumed to be roughly uniform across donors in the presence/absence analyses, though that assumption may not hold. A later genetic analysis reported fewer N-insertions in productive TCRs among donors in an Asian-associated ancestry cluster than the approximately 700-donor mean. A later genetic analysis associated a missense DCLRE1C variant with V-gene and J-gene trimming of TCR beta chains, and an independent cohort replicated the association. In a later analysis, HLA-associated TCR beta chains were found to be more clonally expanded and to have lower generation probabilities than equally common non-associated chains. Cytomegalovirus status was reported to be diagnosed by the classifier with high specificity and sensitivity in both the original and validation cohorts. It was suggested by the authors that the approach could potentially be generalized to other disease states and immunological phenotypes. Correlated functional status among segregating V segments might reflect linkage disequilibrium, but an unknown experimental factor could not be ruled out. Some IMGT-functional V segments, including TRBV6-2 and TRBV6-3, could not be told apart with the 87-base-pair reads, so those segments were excluded. Three of the identified cytomegalovirus-associated TCR beta chains were confirmed in vitro to be specific for cytomegalovirus antigens. Specific HLA alleles were associated with around 18,000 TCR beta sequences at a false discovery rate of 0.05 in a later analysis. The sequencing pipeline was judged likely to have produced a cluster of highly shared sequence variants as a technical artifact. In a later analysis, most CMV-associated TCR beta chains were found to appear HLA-restricted, with HLA associations seemingly driven largely by CMV exposure. A further reported finding was that TCR beta sequences accurately predicted the HLA-A and HLA-B alleles for most subjects in the first cohort.

The clonotype comes from a man aged 25 to 40 in good health and CMV-seronegative. Recombination linked TRBV7-8 to TRBJ2-5; the D region possibly corresponds to TRBD1 (5 bases align). Sequencing was done on a sample of PBMCs. CDR3 reads: CASSLSRGRETQYF. The DNA sequence is TGTGCCAGCAGCTTATCTAGGGGCCGAGAGACCCAGTACTTC. Where the CDR3 stops, the reference TRBV7-8 and TRBJ2-5 genes take over; the full variable domain is GAGVSQSPRYKVAKRGQDVALRCDPISGHVSLFWYQQALGQGPEFLTYFQNEAQLDKSGLPSDRFFAERPEGSVSTLKIQRTQQEDSAVYLCASSLSRGRETQYFGPGTRLLVL.